Listed below are T cell receptor beta chains from one sample, sequenced in a study of blood T cell repertoires in COVID-19. Here immunoSEQ multiplex PCR was the method, and the copy in TCRdb shows in-frame clones only, minus some. The sample carries about 210,000 clones, roughly 86% recorded once. The material sequenced was PBMCs or T cells enriched from blood (not recorded which). The receptors were sampled from a young man with acute COVID-19. Each CDR3 is given with its conserved first and last residue. The D gene is left open where the match is weak. Clone size appears in some rows only: once, few, many, or a class for an expanded clone.

>TRBJ2-5|TRBV7-9|NA|NA
CASSHRWRYQETQYF
TGTGCCAGCAGCCACCGATGGCGGTACCAAGAGACCCAGTACTTC
>TRBJ2-2|TRBV5-1|TRBD1|NA
CASGDRGDTGELFF
TGCGCCAGCGGAGACAGGGGGGACACCGGGGAGCTGTTTTTT
>TRBJ2-3|TRBV6-1|TRBD2|NA
CASSEVLAGRDTQYF
TGTGCCAGCAGTGAAGTTCTAGCGGGGAGGGATACGCAGTATTTT
>TRBJ1-5|TRBV18|TRBD1|few
CASSRTGGSDQPQHF
TGTGCCAGCTCTAGGACAGGGGGGTCGGATCAGCCCCAGCATTTT
>TRBJ2-2|TRBV5-1|TRBD2|NA
CASSGGTSGNTGELFF
TGCGCCAGCAGCGGAGGGACTAGCGGGAACACCGGGGAGCTGTTTTTT
>TRBJ1-1|TRBV2|TRBD1|once
CATGQGEAFF
TGTGCCACCGGACAGGGCGAGGCTTTCTTT
>TRBJ1-2|TRBV3-1/TRBV3-2|NA|NA
CASSQEGGDGYGYTF
TGTGCCAGCAGCCAAGAAGGAGGGGACGGCTATGGCTACACCTTC
>TRBJ2-1|TRBV7-9|NA|NA
CASSLLQGTYNEQFF
TGTGCCAGCAGCTTATTACAGGGAACCTACAATGAGCAGTTCTTC
>TRBJ1-1|TRBV25-1|NA|NA
CASSEYGPGTEAFF
TGTGCCAGCAGTGAATATGGTCCGGGGACTGAAGCTTTCTTT
>TRBJ1-5|TRBV2|NA|NA
CASSKQENQPQHF
TGTGCCAGCAGCAAACAGGAAAATCAGCCCCAGCATTTT
>TRBJ2-1|TRBV2|NA|NA
CASGESMNNEQFF
TGTGCCAGCGGGGAGAGCATGAACAATGAGCAGTTCTTC